This paragraph reports one T cell receptor (beta chain). This specimen comes from a study of blood T cell repertoires in COVID-19. Study-wide context: Researchers got acute and convalescent COVID-19 samples from the United States, Italy and Spain. PBMCs, B-cell-depleted T cells, or T cells were the source of the cDNA or gDNA that made up the material.

The V gene end was trimmed by 0 bases and the J gene end by 4 bases; junction bases not matched to a gene: 6. The germline V gene encodes CDR1 LGHNA and CDR2 YNFKEQ. The CDR3 is 16 residues long. Original processing notes: Amplification from reference gene primers served as the basis for estimated nucleated cell counts. Some clones are missing from TCRdb's copy, which holds only in-frame ones; the method was immunoSEQ multiplex PCR. The V and J calls and clone size were taken over from that table, and D and trimming were inferred from the DNA. In the table there are 100,000 to 150,000 clones, 85% of which are singletons.

This TCR came from an elderly woman with acute or convalescent COVID-19. The source material was peripheral blood. V gene TRBV4-2 combines with J gene TRBJ1-5; 7 bases are shared with TRBD1. The CDR3 loop reads CASSQEGGRSNQPQHF. CDR3 nucleotide sequence: TGTGCCAGCAGCCAAGAAGGGGGCAGGAGTAATCAGCCCCAGCATTTT.